A selection of T cell receptor beta chains follows, all from one sample in a study of shared clonotypes between healthy human individuals. Profiled with immunoSEQ multiplex PCR; TCRdb holds only in-frame clones, not every one. This sample has around 1,000,000 clones; roughly 77% occur once, and the top ten carry over 0.8%. The sample taken for sequencing was memory CD4+ T cells from PBMCs. The receptors originated from a man in his late teens or twenties in good health. Some clones in this sample may be carry-over from other donors' samples. The CDR3 runs from the conserved cysteine through the conserved F or W. Rows give clone size only sometimes, using once, few, many, or a class for an expanded clone.

TRBV4-3	NA	CASSQYIIGGSTGELFF
TRBV19	once	CASSIWASGKDNEQFF
TRBV28	NA	CASSDLRTGRNEKLFF
TRBV6-1	many	CASRGHYEQYF
TRBV2	NA	CAGTRDRVNQPQHF
TRBV9	NA	CASSAGKSGRPLLSSYNEQFF
TRBV18	NA	CASSPWDGASREAQYF
TRBV2	once	CASSDRRTTGELFF
TRBV18	many	CASSSIVAGALYEQYF
TRBV5-4	NA	CASSPGQGGHYEQYF
TRBV19	NA	CASSIVATSGSYEQYF
TRBV7-8	NA	CASSPIEGYYSEQYF
TRBV11-3	NA	CASSSGLAGSSEQYF
TRBV6-5	NA	CASSNRGLAEAFF
TRBV19	NA	CASSIGTNTEAFF
TRBV7-3	NA	CASSPGQGYVGANVLTF
TRBV28	NA	CASSLSTGGYYGYTF
TRBV7-2	NA	CASSPPEAGGKQYF
TRBV2	NA	CASAPGTGGETQYF
TRBV7-8	few	CASSSGTGAEETQYF
TRBV12-5	NA	CASGWGYGGLGSQETQYF
TRBV29-1	NA	CSPHPPGLAGSTQYF
TRBV7-3	NA	CASSYALGGNEQFF
TRBV5-1	NA	CASSLWGPGETQYF
TRBV5-6	NA	CASSPASGSSYEQYF
TRBV5-1	NA	CASSAGTASDREQYF
TRBV5-4	NA	CASSPSGKTDTQYF
TRBV18	many	CASSPGLAPVLKSYEQYF
TRBV2	NA	CASRLLQETQYF
TRBV19	NA	CAIRGRWNEKLFF
TRBV7-3	few	CASSLTAGGPDYNEQFF
TRBV5-1	NA	CASSTGLLDGGELFF
TRBV29-1	many	CSVVKGYTF
TRBV4-2	once	CASTTRGLAGEQFF
TRBV6-5	NA	CASSPSPARSYEQYF
TRBV6-6	NA	CASSPGEETQYF
TRBV5-4	NA	CASSPTPSSYNEQFF
TRBV6-5	once	CASSIVRGADTQYF
TRBV6-1	NA	CASSESRYTQYF
TRBV5-1	NA	CASSPTTDTQYF
TRBV4-2	NA	CASSQGEGQGMTPLHF
TRBV5-4	NA	CASSLQTVNTEAFF
TRBV2	NA	CASSSGQGFQETQYF
TRBV19	NA	CASSRGGRDHIQYF
TRBV13	many	CASSWSMDRSRNTIYF
TRBV7-2	NA	CASSLVGYEQYF
TRBV7-9	NA	CASSKGSDRVGNQPQHF
TRBV18	NA	CASSPGAGTEAFF
TRBV5-1	NA	CASSLARADTDTQYF
TRBV2	NA	CASSGFKTGGTEAFF
TRBV4-1	few	CASRGWTGELFF
TRBV7-2	NA	CASHTPRGPGNTIYF
TRBV18	NA	CASSQTGGTEAFF
TRBV5-6	NA	CASSLEGQGGETQYF